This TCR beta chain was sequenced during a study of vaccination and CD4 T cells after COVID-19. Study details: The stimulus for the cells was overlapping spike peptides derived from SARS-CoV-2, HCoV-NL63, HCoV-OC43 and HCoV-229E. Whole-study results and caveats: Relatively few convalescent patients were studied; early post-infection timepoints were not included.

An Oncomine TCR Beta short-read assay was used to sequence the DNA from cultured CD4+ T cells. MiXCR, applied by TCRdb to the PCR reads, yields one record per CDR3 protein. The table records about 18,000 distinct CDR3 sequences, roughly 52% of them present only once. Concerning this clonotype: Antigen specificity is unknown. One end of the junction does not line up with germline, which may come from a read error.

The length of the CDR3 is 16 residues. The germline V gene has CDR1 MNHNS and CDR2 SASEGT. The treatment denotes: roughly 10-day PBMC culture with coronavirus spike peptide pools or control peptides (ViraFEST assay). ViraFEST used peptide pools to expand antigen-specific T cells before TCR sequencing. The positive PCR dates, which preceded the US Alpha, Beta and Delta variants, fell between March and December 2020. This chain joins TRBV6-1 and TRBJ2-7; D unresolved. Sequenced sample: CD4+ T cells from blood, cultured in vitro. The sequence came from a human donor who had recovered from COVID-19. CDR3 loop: CARSEASTTTTYEQYF. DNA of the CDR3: TGTGCCAGGAGTGAAGCATCGACGACCACCACCTACGAGCAGTACTTC.